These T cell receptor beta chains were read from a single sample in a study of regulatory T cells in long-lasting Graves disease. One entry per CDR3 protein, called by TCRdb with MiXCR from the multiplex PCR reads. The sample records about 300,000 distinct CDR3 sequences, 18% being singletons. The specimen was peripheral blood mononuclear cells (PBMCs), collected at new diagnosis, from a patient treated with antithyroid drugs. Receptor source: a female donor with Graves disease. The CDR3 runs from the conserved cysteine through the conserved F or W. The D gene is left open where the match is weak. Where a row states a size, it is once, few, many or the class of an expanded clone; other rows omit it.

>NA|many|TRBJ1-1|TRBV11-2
CASSLRGGGHTEAFF
TGTGCCAGCAGCCTTAGGGGGGGAGGGCACACTGAAGCTTTCTTC
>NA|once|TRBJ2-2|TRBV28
CASSLSSLSGELFF
TGTGCCAGCAGTTTATCATCCCTATCCGGGGAGCTGTTTTTT
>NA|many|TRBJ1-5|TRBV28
CASSTTYSNQPQHF
TGTGCCAGCAGTACTACATATAGCAATCAGCCCCAGCATTTT
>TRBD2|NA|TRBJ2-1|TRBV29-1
CSSTSGSYNEQFF
TGCAGCTCGACTAGCGGGAGCTACAATGAGCAGTTCTTC
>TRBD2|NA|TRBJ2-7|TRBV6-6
CASSYSAGARYEQYF
TGTGCCAGCAGTTACTCAGCGGGGGCGAGATACGAGCAGTACTTC
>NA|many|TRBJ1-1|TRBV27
CASSLPTGGNTEAFF
TGTGCCAGCAGCCTGCCTACGGGCGGCAACACTGAAGCTTTCTTT
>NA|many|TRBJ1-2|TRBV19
CASSIAQSSFYGYTF
TGTGCCAGTAGTATAGCTCAGTCCTCCTTCTATGGCTACACCTTC
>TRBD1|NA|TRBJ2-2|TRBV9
CASSVGGTGSWGTGELFF
TGTGCCAGCAGCGTAGGGGGGACAGGGAGTTGGGGCACCGGGGAGCTGTTTTTT
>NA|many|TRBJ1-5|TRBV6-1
CASSPHGGWGNQPQHF
TGTGCCAGCAGCCCGCACGGGGGGTGGGGCAATCAGCCCCAGCATTTT
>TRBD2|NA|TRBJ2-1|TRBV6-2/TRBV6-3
CASSSKGLAGGGEQFF
TGTGCCAGCAGTTCCAAAGGACTAGCGGGAGGTGGAGAGCAGTTCTTC
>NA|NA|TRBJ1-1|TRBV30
CAWSPQFGSLLTEAFF
TGTGCCTGGAGCCCTCAATTTGGGTCGCTGTTGACTGAAGCTTTCTTT
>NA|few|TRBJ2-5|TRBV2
CASSQDLGQQETQYF
TGCGCCAGCAGCCAAGATTTGGGCCAGCAAGAGACCCAGTACTTC
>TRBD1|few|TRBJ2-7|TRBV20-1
CSAGRYRTGRGYEQYF
TGCAGTGCTGGGAGATATCGGACAGGTAGGGGCTACGAGCAGTACTTC
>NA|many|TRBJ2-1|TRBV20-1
CSARDPAGDINEQFF
TGCAGTGCTAGAGATCCGGCAGGGGATATCAATGAGCAGTTCTTC
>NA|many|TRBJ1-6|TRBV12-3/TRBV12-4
CASSLGQQYNSPLHF
TGTGCCAGCAGTTTAGGGCAGCAATATAATTCACCCCTCCACTTT
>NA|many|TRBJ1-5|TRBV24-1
CATSQQDQPQHF
TGTGCCACCAGCCAACAGGATCAGCCCCAGCATTTT
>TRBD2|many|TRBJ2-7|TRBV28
CASSLAGVFYEQYF
TGTGCCAGCAGTTTAGCGGGAGTATTCTACGAGCAGTACTTC